Below, one T cell receptor beta chain is given with its context. Its cognate antigen is unknown. CDR1 is WNHNN and CDR2 is SYGVQD in the germline V gene (reference sequence). After removal of 3 bases from V and 1 base from J, the junction contained 9 bases not matched to a gene. The CDR3 has 17 amino acids. This entry belongs to a study of vaccination effects on CD4 cells after COVID-19. Clones were sequenced by immunoSEQ multiplex PCR, and TCRdb holds only the in-frame ones, with some missing. The data contain more than 25,000 clones, over 80% of them seen just once; the ten biggest clones take up about 5.7%. Study results and caveats: The study enrolled few convalescent patients and sampled no early post-infection timepoints.

Sequencing followed a ViraFEST assay step that expanded antigen-specific CD4+ T cells with viral peptide pools. Isolation of CD4+ T cells took place after approximately 10 days of culture. The participants, recipients of two vaccine doses, got either BNT162b2 or mRNA-1273. V usage is TRBV10-1 and J usage is TRBJ2-3; 8 nucleotides align to TRBD1. The source was CD4+ T cells from PBMCs cultured with SARS-CoV-2 spike peptides, collected after COVID-19 vaccination. This sequence originates from a human donor who received a COVID-19 vaccine. Some clones in this sample may be carry-over from other donors' samples. The CDR3 here is CASSDPGQGMGTDTQYF. The DNA of the CDR3 is TGCGCCAGCAGTGACCCCGGACAGGGTATGGGCACAGATACGCAGTATTTT.